These 15 T cell receptor beta chains came from one sample sequenced in a study of blood T cell repertoires in COVID-19 (dated by TCRdb to about 2020). Libraries came from the immunoSEQ multiplex PCR assay. TCRdb mirrors the immuneACCESS table, restricted to in-frame sequences. Some clones are absent from its copies; in checked studies, under half trace to an unresolved V gene, and the reason for the others is unknown. The sample table contains about 200,000 clones; only one count was recorded for about nine tenths of them. 5% to 6.5% of the sample lies in the top ten. Sequenced sample: peripheral blood. These receptors were taken from an older man with acute or convalescent COVID-19.

On this clone: The same CDR3 is also encoded by other DNA sequences in this sample. The J gene is TRBJ1-1, the V gene TRBV18; no definite D call. The CDR3 is 14 residues long. The germline gives CDR1 KGHSH, CDR2 LQKENI. Trimming removed 3 bases from V and 2 bases from J, with 10 bases in between. CDR3: CASSPQEGNTEAFF. The CDR3 nucleotides read TGTGCCAGCTCACCCCAGGAAGGCAACACTGAAGCTTTCTTT.

This chain joins TRBV29-1 and TRBJ1-3; no clear D. This CDR3 comprises 12 residues. Trimming cost V 5 bases and J 1 base, with 6 bases left between them. CDR1 and CDR2 from the germline V gene are SQVTM and ANQGSEA. CDR3 DNA: TGCAGCGTTCAGGAATCTGGAAACACCATATATTTT. Its translation: CSVQESGNTIYF. Full variable domain (rest looked up from reference TRBV29-1 and TRBJ1-3): SAVISQKPSRDICQRGTSLTIQCQVDSQVTMMFWYRQQPGQSLTLIATANQGSEATYESGFVIDKFPISRPNLTFSTLTVSNMSPEDSSIYLCSVQESGNTIYFGEGSWLTVV.

V is TRBV6-5 and J is TRBJ1-2; 8 bases line up with TRBD1. Germline CDR1 MNHEY, CDR2 SVGAGI. After removal of 4 bases from V and 8 bases from J, the junction contained 9 bases not matched to a gene. The CDR3 covers 14 residues. CDR3 residues: CASSSVPGGDGYTF. CDR3 nucleotides: TGTGCCAGCAGTTCGGTTCCAGGGGGCGACGGCTACACCTTC.

The gene calls are TRBV24-1 and TRBJ2-3; maybe TRBD2 (5 bases). V was trimmed by 3 bases and J by 3 bases, leaving 12 bases between them. CDR3 length: 15 amino acids. Germline assignment: CDR1 KGHDR and CDR2 SFDVKD. CDR3 loop: CATSDQPAGTDTQYF. As DNA, the CDR3 is TGTGCCACCAGTGATCAACCCGCGGGTACAGATACGCAGTATTTT.

The chain combines TRBV10-1 with TRBJ2-7, with 7 bases aligning to TRBD1. This CDR3 region has 13 residues. V dropped 0 bases and J dropped 6; count of bases not matched to a gene: 2. The germline V gene encodes CDR1 WNHNN and CDR2 SYGVQD (reference sequence). The DNA for the CDR3 is TGCGCCAGCAGTGAGTCGACAGGGTGCGAGCAGTACGTC. Protein product: CASSESTGCEQYV.

The rearrangement links TRBV9 to TRBJ1-1; possibly TRBD1 for D (5 bases). Germline V gene sequence: CDR1 SGDLS, CDR2 YYNGEE. This CDR3 contains 14 residues. Trimming removed 0 bases at V and 6 bases at J, with 12 bases between. CDR3 residues: CASSVGAGWAEAFF. The CDR3 DNA is TGTGCCAGCAGCGTAGGGGCAGGGTGGGCTGAAGCTTTCTTT. Drawing the rest from reference TRBV9 and TRBJ1-1, the complete variable domain is DSGVTQTPKHLITATGQRVTLRCSPRSGDLSVYWYQQSLDQGLQFLIQYYNGEERAKGNILERFSAQQFPDLHSELNLSSLELGDSALYFCASSVGAGWAEAFFGQGTRLTVV.

J is TRBJ2-1 and V is TRBV19; 11 bases agree with TRBD1. Germline CDR1 reads LNHDA; CDR2 reads SQIVND (reference sequence). This CDR3 is built from 14 residues. Trimming at V came to 5 bases and at J to 7 bases, leaving 4 bases not matched to a gene. In DNA, the CDR3 is TGTGCCAGTAGTGCGGACAGGGGGCGGAATGAGCAGTTCTTC. Protein sequence: CASSADRGRNEQFF. Full variable domain (outside the CDR3, taken from reference TRBV19 and TRBJ2-1): DGGITQSPKYLFRKEGQNVTLSCEQNLNHDAMYWYRQDPGQGLRLIYYSQIVNDFQKGDIAEGYSVSREKKESFPLTVTSAQKNPTAFYLCASSADRGRNEQFFGPGTRLTVL.

The chain has TRBV14 and TRBJ2-5, with D perhaps TRBD2 (6 bases). The germline gives CDR1 SGHDN, CDR2 FVKESK. The CDR3 has 17 residues. V dropped 1 base and J dropped 6 bases, with 21 bases sitting between them. This CDR3 reads CASSQGVAGLPSKTQYF. The CDR3 nucleotides are TGTGCCAGCAGCCAAGGCGTTGCGGGACTTCCCTCCAAGACCCAGTACTTC.

The chain joins TRBV5-1 to TRBJ2-3, with D unclear. The germline CDR1 and CDR2 sequences are SGHRS and YFSETQ. This CDR3 has 14 amino acids. V was clipped by 0 bases and J by 5 bases, with 10 bases between them. The CDR3 loop is CASSLGWARDTQYF. In nucleotides, the CDR3 is TGCGCCAGCAGCTTGGGCTGGGCCCGAGATACGCAGTATTTT. The whole variable domain, filled in from reference TRBV5-1 and TRBJ2-3, reads KAGVTQTPRYLIKTRGQQVTLSCSPISGHRSVSWYQQTPGQGLQFLFEYFSETQRNKGNFPGRFSGRQFSNSRSEMNVSTLELGDSALYLCASSLGWARDTQYFGPGTRLTVL.

CDR3 loop: CASSPVRIADKDTQYF. DNA of the CDR3: TGTGCCAGCTCACCCGTCCGAATAGCGGACAAAGATACGCAGTATTTT. The V and J genes are TRBV18 and TRBJ2-3; D perhaps matches TRBD2 (6 bases). V lost 3 bases and J 5 bases, leaving 18 bases between the germline ends. This CDR3 comprises 16 residues. The germline V gene encodes CDR1 KGHSH and CDR2 LQKENI.

The chain joins TRBV28 to TRBJ1-4; D might be TRBD1 (6 bases). The ends were cut back, 6 bases at V and 0 bases at J, with 11 bases in the middle. This CDR3 is 15 amino acids long. Germline CDR1 reads MDHEN; CDR2 reads SYDVKM. CDR3 coding DNA: TGTGCCAGCAGCTCACAGGGACCAACTAATGAAAAACTGTTTTTT. Its translation: CASSSQGPTNEKLFF.

In this sample, this clone turned up once. This chain uses TRBV5-1 with TRBJ2-2; 10 nucleotides match TRBD1. J gave up 8 bases and V 3 bases, and 10 bases lay outside the gene matches. The V gene's germline CDR1 is SGHRS and CDR2 YFSETQ. The CDR3 covers 16 residues. The CDR3 bases are TGCGCCAGCAGCTCTGGTCTTGGACAGGGGGTAGGGGAGCTGTTTTTT. Its protein is CASSSGLGQGVGELFF. The full variable domain, rest sourced from reference TRBV5-1 and TRBJ2-2, is KAGVTQTPRYLIKTRGQQVTLSCSPISGHRSVSWYQQTPGQGLQFLFEYFSETQRNKGNFPGRFSGRQFSNSRSEMNVSTLELGDSALYLCASSSGLGQGVGELFFGEGSRLTVL.

J is TRBJ2-1 and V is TRBV11-2; TRBD1 might be the D (5 bases). The germline V gene has CDR1 SGHAT and CDR2 FQNNGV. This CDR3 has 14 amino acids. V was pared by 3 bases and J by 0 bases, with 6 bases between. This chain's CDR3 is CASSFDSSYNEQFF. CDR3 sequence (DNA): TGTGCCAGCAGCTTTGACAGCTCCTACAATGAGCAGTTCTTC.

The V call is TRBV19, the J call TRBJ1-4, with TRBD1 as a possible D gene (5 bases). The CDR3 extends over 13 amino acids. Germline V gene lookup returns CDR1 LNHDA and CDR2 SQIVND (reference sequence). V was pared by 6 bases and J by 7 bases, with 12 bases between. CDR3 sequence reads: CASRQAVAEKLFF. DNA for the CDR3: TGTGCCAGTAGACAGGCCGTTGCTGAAAAACTGTTTTTT. Full variable domain (outside the CDR3, taken from reference TRBV19 and TRBJ1-4): DGGITQSPKYLFRKEGQNVTLSCEQNLNHDAMYWYRQDPGQGLRLIYYSQIVNDFQKGDIAEGYSVSREKKESFPLTVTSAQKNPTAFYLCASRQAVAEKLFFGSGTQLSVL.

This chain joins TRBV7-9 and TRBJ1-1; unclear D gene. CDR3 size: 13 residues. The germline V gene encodes CDR1 SEHNR and CDR2 FQNEAQ (reference sequence). V was shortened by 4 bases and J by 4 bases, with 10 bases between the two germline ends. CDR3 protein: CASSSGHATEAFF. CDR3 nucleotide sequence: TGTGCCAGCAGCTCCGGTCACGCCACTGAAGCTTTCTTT.